A selection of T cell receptor beta chains follows, all from one sample in a study of Ad26.COV2.S vaccination and SARS-CoV-2 variants. The assay was immunoSEQ multiplex PCR, and TCRdb's table has in-frame clones only and misses some. Here the sample spans 300,000 to 400,000 clones, approximately 81% being singletons. The input for sequencing was peripheral blood, taken in a trial of Ad26.COV2.S vaccine versus placebo. All receptors come from a person aged 18-65 years who received the Ad26.COV2.S COVID-19 vaccine or a placebo. The CDR3 runs from the conserved cysteine through the conserved F or W. The D gene is left open where the match is weak.

V: TRBV6-5
D: TRBD2
length: 16
J: TRBJ2-7
CDR3: CASSSGLAGGLYEQYF

V: TRBV18
D: TRBD2
length: 17
J: TRBJ2-1
CDR3: CASSLSGPGLSRNEQFF

V: TRBV6-5
D: TRBD1
length: 13
J: TRBJ1-1
CDR3: CASKPTGGGTAFF

V: TRBV4-1
D: -
length: 16
J: TRBJ2-3
CDR3: CASSQVGGRASDTQYF

V: TRBV14
D: TRBD1
length: 15
J: TRBJ2-7
CDR3: CASSLRGGLKVEQYF

V: TRBV11-2
D: -
length: 12
J: TRBJ1-1
CDR3: CASSLDSAEAFF

V: TRBV19
D: -
length: 14
J: TRBJ2-1
CDR3: CASSITHTGIEQFF

V: TRBV3-1/TRBV3-2
D: TRBD2
length: 18
J: TRBJ2-5
CDR3: CASSHRTSGGGCQETQYF

V: TRBV6-5
D: -
length: 13
J: TRBJ1-1
CDR3: CASKDSYIGEAFF

V: TRBV19
D: -
length: 11
J: TRBJ2-1
CDR3: CASSPRQGLFF

V: TRBV5-1
D: TRBD2
length: 15
J: TRBJ2-1
CDR3: CASRVAGATYNEQFF